This T cell receptor beta chain was captured in a study of technical replicates of blood from a handful of donors (dated by TCRdb to between 2016 and 2019). Library generation was performed with the immunoSEQ multiplex PCR assay. The table comes from immuneACCESS by way of TCRdb, which keeps in-frame sequences with V and J called. Part of the clones is missing from these tables; in studies checked, under half for an unresolved V gene and the rest for unknown reasons. This sample comprises approximately 75,000 clones, around 97% of them detected only once. Clones ranked in the top ten supply around 0.28% of the sample. Of note for this clone: Its antigen specificity is not known. Base qualities are missing; no much larger clone stands one base away.

Taken from the germline V gene (reference sequence), the CDR1 and CDR2 loops are DFQATT and SNEGSKA. Including cysteine and phenylalanine, the CDR3 has 10 amino acids. Of the read, only the CDR3 DNA is kept; its 30 bases are in frame from base 1. The sequence came from a human donor in good health. The sequencing sample was made of T cells isolated from PBMCs. This chain joins TRBV20-1 to TRBJ1-1; TRBD1 agrees with 10 junctional bases. The CDR3 region: CRGDRGRAFF. The DNA sequence is as follows: TGCAGAGGGGACAGGGGTAGAGCTTTCTTT.